This TCR beta chain originates from a study of blood T cell repertoires in COVID-19. Overall study: Both acute and convalescent COVID-19 samples were obtained from the United States, Italy and Spain.

In the original processing: How many nucleated cells were present was estimated from reference gene primer amplification. Method: immunoSEQ multiplex PCR; TCRdb's copy keeps in-frame clones and lacks some. The V and J calls and clone size were taken over from that table, and D and trimming were inferred from the DNA. Of under 200,000 clones in the sample, 84% were seen once. CDR1 and CDR2 (germline): SGHNT, YYREEE (reference sequence). The V segment lost 2 bases and the J segment 3 bases; nucleotides outside the gene matches: 5. The CDR3 is made up of 15 amino acids. This sequence joins TRBV5-4 and TRBJ2-3; 8 nucleotides match TRBD2. This clonotype was obtained from a young man with active or convalescent COVID-19. Sequencing was done on a sample of peripheral blood. CDR3: CASSLPGGGTDTQYF. CDR3 bases: TGTGCCAGCAGCTTACCCGGGGGGGGAACAGATACGCAGTATTTT.